This TCR beta chain is drawn from a study of blood T cell repertoires in COVID-19. Profiling relied on immunoSEQ multiplex PCR, and the TCRdb table lists in-frame clones only, not all of them. There are more than 300,000 clones in the sample; 85% to 95% occur only once, and around 4.2% lies in the top ten. Assignment of participants to cohorts was predicated upon participant-reported clinical history. Input material: PBMCs or T cells enriched from blood (not recorded which). The TCR was taken from a woman aged 30 to 39 who had been exposed to COVID-19.

This chain's CDR3 is CASRRDRVPQETQYF. CDR3 DNA: TGTGCCAGTCGGCGTGACAGAGTCCCGCAAGAGACCCAGTACTTC. This rearrangement joins TRBV6-5 to TRBJ2-5; TRBD1 is a possible D gene (5 bases). V was clipped by 9 bases and J by 2 bases, with 19 bases between them. The CDR3 runs to 15 residues. Germline loops: CDR1 MNHEY, CDR2 SVGAGI.